These 17 T cell receptor beta chains share one sample of origin, sequenced in a study of early T cells in non-severe SARS-CoV-2 infection. TCRdb re-called the 5' RACE reads with MiXCR, one entry per CDR3 protein. The data contain around 60,000 distinct CDR3 sequences, more than 9.5% of them singletons. Sequencing used whole blood. Receptors were obtained from an adult who was a healthcare worker with PCR-confirmed SARS-CoV-2 infection or an uninfected control (not recorded which).

V gene TRBV20-1 combines with J gene TRBJ1-5; 12 bases map to TRBD1. The V gene end was trimmed by 0 bases and the J gene end by 3 bases; junction bases not matched to a gene: 9. Germline CDR1 reads DFQATT; CDR2 reads SNEGSKA (reference sequence). The CDR3 totals 18 residues. For the CDR3, the DNA is TGCAGTGCTAGAGATCTGGGACAGGGGGCTGTAGCCAATCAGCCCCAGCATTTT. Protein: CSARDLGQGAVANQPQHF.

V gene TRBV7-9 combines with J gene TRBJ1-1; D gene uncertain. This CDR3 is built from 18 residues. Looked up from germline, CDR1 is SEHNR and CDR2 is FQNEAQ (reference sequence). Deletions cut 0 bases from V and 0 bases from J, with 17 bases between. CDR3: CASSLALGNTLMNTEAFF. The CDR3 DNA follows: TGTGCCAGCAGCTTAGCTTTAGGGAATACTCTTATGAACACTGAAGCTTTCTTT.

This clonotype occurred many times. The chain carries TRBV20-1 and TRBJ1-2; D remains unclear. CDR1 DFQATT and CDR2 SNEGSKA come from the germline V gene (reference sequence). The V gene lost 2 bases and the J gene lost 2 bases, with 6 bases spanning the gap. This CDR3 comprises 12 residues. The chain's CDR3 is CSARLRNYGYTF. CDR3 DNA: TGCAGTGCTAGACTGAGGAACTATGGCTACACCTTC.

The chain links TRBV2 to TRBJ1-1; D uncertain. V lost 10 bases and J 5 bases, leaving 11 bases between the germline ends. CDR1 is SNHLY, CDR2 FYNNEI, per germline. The CDR3 is made up of 11 amino acids. CDR3 in DNA: TGTGCCACTGGACCGGGGACTGAAGCTTTCTTT. This translates into CATGPGTEAFF.

This clonotype was counted ten times or more. This sequence joins TRBV2 and TRBJ1-6; no firm D call. From germline, CDR1 is SNHLY and CDR2 FYNNEI. The CDR3 is made up of 16 amino acids. The CDR3 here is CASRREGAAVNSPLHF. The CDR3 DNA follows: TGTGCGTCCAGGAGGGAGGGAGCGGCGGTTAATTCACCCCTCCACTTT. Full variable domain (missing parts from reference TRBV2 and TRBJ1-6): EPEVTQTPSHQVTQMGQEVILRCVPISNHLYFYWYRQILGQKVEFLVSFYNNEISEKSEIFDDQFSVERPDGSNFTLKIRSTKLEDSAMYFCASRREGAAVNSPLHFGNGTRLTVT.

This clonotype has a count of ten or more. The chain recombines TRBV25-1 with TRBJ2-1; 9 nucleotides line up with TRBD1. The CDR3 length is 15 residues. In germline, CDR1 is MGHDK, CDR2 SYGVNS. Germline trimming cut 6 bases from V and 5 bases from J; bases unmatched to any gene: 8. CDR3: CASSPSGQGDNEQFF. Here the CDR3 DNA reads TGTGCCAGCAGCCCATCGGGACAGGGTGACAATGAGCAGTTCTTC.

This clonotype was counted at least ten times. The chain has TRBV6-5 and TRBJ2-1; D call uncertain. CDR3 length: 11 residues. Trimming removed 2 bases from V and 10 bases from J, with 6 bases in between. The germline V gene has CDR1 MNHEY and CDR2 SVGAGI. CDR3 in DNA: TGTGCCAGCAGTTACCTGGCGGAGCAGTTCTTC. It translates to CASSYLAEQFF.

This rearrangement joins TRBV12-3 or TRBV12-4 to TRBJ1-1, with a weak D call TRBD1 (5 bases). Trimming took 5 bases from V and 2 from J, leaving 9 bases between them. There are 13 residues in the CDR3. CDR3 bases: TGTGCCAGCAGTACGACAGAAAACACTGAAGCTTTCTTT. Residues: CASSTTENTEAFF.

This clonotype was seen only a few times. The chain joins TRBV28 to TRBJ2-7; D may be TRBD2 (8 bases). This CDR3 spans 14 amino acids. CDR1 is MDHEN and CDR2 is SYDVKM in the germline V gene. Deletions cut 6 bases from V and 7 bases from J, with 19 bases between. CDR3 residues: CASSLREGAREQYF. The DNA for the CDR3 is TGTGCCAGCAGCCTACGGGAGGGGGCGAGGGAGCAGTACTTC. The variable domain in full, with the rest retrieved from reference TRBV28 and TRBJ2-7, is DVKVTQSSRYLVKRTGEKVFLECVQDMDHENMFWYRQDPGLGLRLIYFSYDVKMKEKGDIPEGYSVSREKKERFSLILESASTNQTSMYLCASSLREGAREQYFGPGTRLTVT.

This clonotype was observed at least ten times. The chain couples TRBV18 to TRBJ2-5; weak D call: TRBD1 (5 bases). CDR1 is KGHSH, CDR2 LQKENI, per germline. CDR3 length equals 16 residues. The V end was cut by 0 bases, the J end by 8 bases, with 19 bases between. The CDR3 spells CASSPPTVQRKGTQYF. The CDR3 DNA sequence: TGTGCCAGCTCACCACCGACAGTACAGCGAAAGGGTACCCAGTACTTC. Complete variable domain (other parts from reference TRBV18 and TRBJ2-5): NAGVMQNPRHLVRRRGQEARLRCSPMKGHSHVYWYRQLPEEGLKFMVYLQKENIIDESGMPKERFSAEFPKEGPSILRIQQVVRGDSAAYFCASSPPTVQRKGTQYFGPGTRLLVL.

This clonotype was picked up many times. This chain joins TRBV19 and TRBJ2-1; perhaps D is TRBD1 or TRBD2 (6 bases each). CDR1 and CDR2 (germline): LNHDA, SQIVND (reference sequence). The CDR3 covers 15 residues. The germline V and J ends were trimmed by 10 bases and 4 bases, with 20 bases remaining between them. The CDR3 nucleotides read TGTGCCACCAAAGGGGGGCTAGCGTCTTACAATGAGCAGTTCTTC. Translation: CATKGGLASYNEQFF.

This clonotype was picked up a small number of times. The chain employs TRBV12-3 or TRBV12-4 and TRBJ2-3, with 9 bases identical to TRBD2. CDR3 length: 14 amino acids. Trimming removed 5 bases from V and 4 bases from J; junction bases left unmatched: 4. The CDR3 region is CASSPSGEADTQYF. As DNA, the CDR3 is TGTGCCAGCAGTCCTAGCGGGGAAGCAGATACGCAGTATTTT.

This clonotype occurred a few times. The gene calls are TRBV20-1 and TRBJ2-1; D gene uncertain. V was trimmed by 0 bases and J by 2 bases, leaving 8 bases between them. The CDR3 covers 14 residues. Germline V CDR1 and CDR2: DFQATT, SNEGSKA (reference sequence). CDR3 coding DNA: TGCAGTGCTAGAGAGTTGTTCACCTACAATGAGCAGTTCTTC. It codes for CSARELFTYNEQFF.

The chain uses TRBV9 and TRBJ2-1, with 7 bases fitting TRBD1. The CDR3 has 14 amino acids. Trimming took 0 bases from V and 5 from J; bases not matched to a gene: 2. Germline V gene sequence: CDR1 SGDLS, CDR2 YYNGEE. CDR3 nucleotide sequence: TGTGCCAGCAGCGTAGTGGGACAGAACAATGAGCAGTTCTTC. Its protein is CASSVVGQNNEQFF.

In its sample, this clonotype was seen many times. This chain links TRBV4-3 with TRBJ2-5, with 7 bases matching TRBD1. Germline loops: CDR1 LGHNA, CDR2 YSLEER. J lost 4 bases, V lost 1 base, and 3 bases had no gene match. The CDR3 has 14 amino acids. This chain's CDR3 is CASSQGGGVETQYF. CDR3 coding DNA: TGCGCCAGCAGCCAAGGAGGGGGCGTAGAGACCCAGTACTTC.

As concerns this clonotype: A much more abundant neighbour one base away suggests this may be a read error. The gene calls are TRBV12-3 or TRBV12-4 and TRBJ1-2; TRBD1 might be the D (6 bases). This CDR3 contains 14 residues. V was shortened by 7 bases and J by 4 bases, with 16 bases between the two germline ends. CDR3 sequence: CASTWGAAIYGYTF. In nucleotides, the CDR3 is TGTGCCAGCACCTGGGGGGCAGCTATCTATGGCTACACCTTC.

This rearrangement joins TRBV4-1 to TRBJ2-7, with 8 bases identical to TRBD1. Trimming removed 0 bases from V and 3 bases from J; junction bases left unmatched: 7. The CDR3 totals 16 residues. Germline CDR1 is MGHRA and CDR2 is YSYEKL. CDR3 DNA sequence: TGCGCCAGCAGCCAAGATGGTCACAGGGGGAACTACGAGCAGTACTTC. This encodes CASSQDGHRGNYEQYF.